Included here is one T cell receptor beta chain sequence, with context. Germline V gene data show CDR1 as SGHTA and CDR2 as FQGTGA. Deletions cut 2 bases from V and 0 bases from J, with 17 bases between. The CDR3 is made up of 18 amino acids. This entry belongs to a study of cytomegalovirus exposure and HLA in healthy donors. This PCR relied on a set of 60 Vbeta primers and 13 Jbeta primers. Data came from immunoSEQ multiplex PCR; TCRdb stores just in-frame clones and leaves some out. The sample carries about 120,000 clones, about 80% recorded once. The clonotype was recovered from a woman between 50 and 59 years old in good health and CMV-seronegative. The chain carries TRBV7-3 and TRBJ1-5; D uncertain. The material sequenced was PBMCs. The CDR3 here is CASSLVSPRIYSNQPQHF. DNA for the CDR3: TGTGCCAGCAGCTTAGTATCGCCAAGAATCTATAGCAATCAGCCCCAGCATTTT.